The 8 T cell receptor beta chains listed next were all sequenced from one sample in a study of post-analysis software for immune sequencing data (dated by TCRdb to between 2014 and 2016). The time point label for this specimen denotes: second blood draw from one MS patient after hematopoietic stem cell transplantation. The library was produced with PCR. The listed sequencing device is Illumina HiSeq 2500. To reduce PCR and sequencing biases, unique molecular identifiers were incorporated into the TCR beta cDNA libraries. Clones were called with MiXCR by TCRdb after fastp trimmed the public reads at Q25, and only in-frame beta chains were retained. Identical CDR3 proteins give one entry, which carries the most common genes and DNA. The sample table contains about 160,000 distinct CDR3 sequences; only one count was recorded for about 34% of them. 25% to 35% of the sample rests with the top ten. Source: blood, taken after autologous hematopoietic stem cell transplantation. These receptors all come from a girl aged 10-17 years with multiple sclerosis. Donor details come from another sample of the same person, matched by shared clones.

This sequence joins TRBV2 and TRBJ1-1; D unresolved. V lost 6 bases to trimming and J lost 1 base, with 6 bases between them. The germline V gene has CDR1 SNHLY and CDR2 FYNNEI. The CDR3 totals 12 residues. CDR3 DNA sequence: TGTGCCAGCAGGGGGTGGAACACTGAAGCTTTCTTT. Translation gives CASRGWNTEAFF.

This sequence joins TRBV20-1 and TRBJ2-3, with TRBD2 identical over 10 bases. Germline-derived CDR1 and CDR2 are DFQATT and SNEGSKA (reference sequence). The CDR3 is 16 amino acids. V was pared by 5 bases and J by 2 bases, with 10 bases of the junction left unmatched. The CDR3: CSALPLTSGLTDTQYF. In nucleotides, the CDR3 is TGCAGTGCTCTCCCACTGACTAGCGGGCTCACAGATACGCAGTATTTT.

CDR3 residues: CATLGTQGYGYTF. In DNA, the CDR3 is TGTGCCACCTTAGGCACGCAAGGCTATGGCTACACCTTC. The gene calls are TRBV2 and TRBJ1-2; no clear D. Per germline, CDR1 SNHLY and CDR2 FYNNEI. The CDR3 totals 13 residues. V dropped 10 bases and J dropped 4 bases, with 16 bases sitting between them.

The J gene is TRBJ2-1, the V gene TRBV2; TRBD2 matches 7 bases. CDR3 length: 16 amino acids. Germline V gives CDR1 SNHLY, CDR2 FYNNEI. The junction had 7 bases not matched to a gene; V was cut back by 3 bases and J by 2 bases. In nucleotides, the CDR3 is TGTGCCAGCAGTGACTTGTACCGGGAGGCCTACAATGAGCAGTTCTTC. Translated, it gives CASSDLYREAYNEQFF. Together with reference TRBV2 and TRBJ2-1, the CDR3 gives the full variable domain: EPEVTQTPSHQVTQMGQEVILRCVPISNHLYFYWYRQILGQKVEFLVSFYNNEISEKSEIFDDQFSVERPDGSNFTLKIRSTKLEDSAMYFCASSDLYREAYNEQFFGPGTRLTVL.

V usage is TRBV28 and J usage is TRBJ2-7; no clear D gene. V lost 6 bases and J 3 bases, leaving 6 bases between the germline ends. The germline V gene encodes CDR1 MDHEN and CDR2 SYDVKM. The CDR3 contains 11 residues. For the CDR3, the DNA is TGTGCCAGCAGGATCCGCTACGAGCAGTACTTC. Translating it yields CASRIRYEQYF.

This chain links TRBV6-2 or TRBV6-3 with TRBJ1-1; no clear D. The germline V gene encodes CDR1 MNHEY and CDR2 SVGEGT. The CDR3 has 13 residues. V shed 2 bases and J shed 1 base, with 5 bases lying between them. The CDR3 loop reads CASSYNENTEAFF. The CDR3 coding sequence is TGTGCCAGCAGTTACAACGAGAACACTGAAGCTTTCTTT.

This clonotype turned up a few times. DNA for the CDR3: TGTGCCACCAGCAGAGATCGAGGAGGATATAATTCACCCCTCCACTTT. Protein: CATSRDRGGYNSPLHF. The chain carries TRBV15 and TRBJ1-6, with unresolved D. Germline CDR1 LNHNV, CDR2 YYDKDF (reference sequence). V dropped 0 bases and J dropped 4 bases, with 10 bases sitting between them. The length of the CDR3 is 16 residues.

The V and J genes are TRBV20-1 and TRBJ2-7; D gene uncertain. CDR3 length: 15 amino acids. Trimming stripped 3 bases from V and 0 bases from J, with 15 bases between. The germline gives CDR1 DFQATT, CDR2 SNEGSKA (reference sequence). In DNA form, the CDR3 reads TGCAGTGCTAGCTCCCCCCGGGTTAGCTCCTACGAGCAGTACTTC. Protein product: CSASSPRVSSYEQYF.